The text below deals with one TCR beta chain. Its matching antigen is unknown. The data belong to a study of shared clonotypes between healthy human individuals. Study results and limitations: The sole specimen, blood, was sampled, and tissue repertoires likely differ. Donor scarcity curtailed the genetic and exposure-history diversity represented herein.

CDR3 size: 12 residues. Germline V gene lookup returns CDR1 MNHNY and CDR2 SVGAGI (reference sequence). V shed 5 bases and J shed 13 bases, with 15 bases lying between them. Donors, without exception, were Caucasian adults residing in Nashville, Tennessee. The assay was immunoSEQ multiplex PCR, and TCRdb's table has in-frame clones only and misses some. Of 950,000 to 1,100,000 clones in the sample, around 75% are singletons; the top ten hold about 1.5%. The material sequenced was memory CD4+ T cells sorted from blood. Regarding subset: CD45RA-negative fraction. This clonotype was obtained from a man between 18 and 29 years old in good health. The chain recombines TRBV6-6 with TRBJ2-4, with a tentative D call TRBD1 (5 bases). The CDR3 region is CASSTSGLVQYF. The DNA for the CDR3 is TGTGCCAGCAGTACCTCAGGGCTAGTGCAGTACTTC.